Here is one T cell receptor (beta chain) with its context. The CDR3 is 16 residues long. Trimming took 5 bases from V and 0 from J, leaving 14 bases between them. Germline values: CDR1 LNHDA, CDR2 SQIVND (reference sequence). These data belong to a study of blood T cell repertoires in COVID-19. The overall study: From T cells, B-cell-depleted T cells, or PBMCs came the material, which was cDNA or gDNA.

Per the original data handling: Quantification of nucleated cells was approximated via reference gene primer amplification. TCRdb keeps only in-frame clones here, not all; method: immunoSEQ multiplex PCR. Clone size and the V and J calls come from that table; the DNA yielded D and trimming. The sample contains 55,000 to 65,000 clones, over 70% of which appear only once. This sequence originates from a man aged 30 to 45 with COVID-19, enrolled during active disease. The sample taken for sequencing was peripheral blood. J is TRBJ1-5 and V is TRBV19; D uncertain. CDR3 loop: CASSPTTRYSNQPQHF. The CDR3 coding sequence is TGTGCCAGTAGTCCAACCACACGTTATAGCAATCAGCCCCAGCATTTT.